One and the same sample provided the 6 T cell receptor beta chains below, sequenced in a study of T-cell reconstitution after alpha-beta-depleted transplantation in children. The TCRbeta library incorporated unique molecular identifiers. In TCRdb, the PCR reads were re-called with MiXCR into one record per CDR3 protein. The table includes just over 350,000 distinct CDR3 sequences, 10% to 15% detected once. Sample: PBMCs, taken from the stem cell graft. These TCRs come from a human donor who donated a stem cell graft to a child with Fanconi anemia.

There are a few counts of this clonotype. The chain employs TRBV2 and TRBJ2-3, with TRBD1 identical over 9 bases. The CDR3 is 13 amino acids. Germline V gene data show CDR1 as SNHLY and CDR2 as FYNNEI. J lost 6 bases, V lost 7 bases, and 5 bases had no gene match. The CDR3 sequence: CASNGQGQDTQYF. The CDR3 DNA reads as TGTGCCAGCAATGGACAGGGGCAGGATACGCAGTATTTT.

This clonotype came up many times. This chain uses TRBV9 with TRBJ2-1; D uncertain. The CDR3 runs to 15 residues. CDR1 and CDR2 from the germline V gene are SGDLS and YYNGEE. V was trimmed by 4 bases and J by 1 base, leaving 12 bases between them. CDR3 sequence: CASSLTFWSYNEQFF. CDR3 nucleotide sequence: TGTGCCAGCAGCCTGACCTTCTGGTCCTACAATGAGCAGTTCTTC.

The table lists this clonotype with many counts. This chain connects TRBV29-1 to TRBJ1-1; 8 nucleotides agree with TRBD1. In germline, CDR1 is SQVTM, CDR2 ANQGSEA. Trimming at V came to 3 bases and at J to 4 bases, leaving 7 bases not matched to a gene. The CDR3 totals 14 residues. CDR3 coding DNA: TGCAGCGTTGAGGGGAACAGGGGGTCCACTGAAGCTTTCTTT. It yields the protein CSVEGNRGSTEAFF.

At least ten counts were recorded for this clonotype. The V and J genes are TRBV29-1 and TRBJ2-7; 7 nucleotides agree with TRBD2. The CDR3 is 15 residues long. J gave up 5 bases and V 4 bases, and 14 bases lay outside the gene matches. Germline V gene sequence: CDR1 SQVTM, CDR2 ANQGSEA. CDR3 protein: CSVAYRAGTFHEQYF. The CDR3 bases are TGCAGCGTTGCCTACAGAGCGGGGACGTTCCACGAGCAGTACTTC.

The chain uses TRBV15 and TRBJ1-5; tentative D call: TRBD1 (6 bases). From germline, CDR1 is LNHNV and CDR2 YYDKDF (reference sequence). The CDR3 is 15 amino acids. Trimming took off 1 base at V and 4 bases at J, with 11 bases between the two ends. For the CDR3, the DNA is TGTGCCACCAGCAGAGGGGGAGGGGGGAATCAGCCCCAGCATTTT. Residues: CATSRGGGGNQPQHF.

In its sample, this clonotype was seen many times. The chain is built from TRBV12-3 or TRBV12-4 and TRBJ1-2; TRBD1 is a possible D gene (5 bases). The CDR3 runs to 16 residues. Deletions cut 4 bases from V and 6 bases from J, with 21 bases between. The CDR3 sequence is CASSSRPLTVGDGYTF. CDR3 in DNA: TGTGCCAGCAGTTCCCGGCCCCTGACAGTAGGGGATGGCTACACCTTC.